The following is a TCR beta chain sequence with its context. Antigen: not known. Purity (above 95%) was reached by all sorted populations. As every portion of the isolated RNA was reverse transcribed, the sequencing read expressed TCRB transcripts. An average of around 3.9 million reads was obtained for naive, central memory and regulatory T cell samples. The table came from immunoSEQ multiplex PCR; TCRdb's copy has only in-frame clones and leaves some out. The sample holds 150,000 or so clones, roughly 50% seen once. The sample is drawn from a study of beta chain features in type 1 diabetes. In germline, CDR1 is LNHDA, CDR2 SQIVND (reference sequence). This CDR3 has 16 amino acids. Trimming removed 3 bases from V and 1 base from J; junction bases left unmatched: 4. Findings of the study overall: The cDNA sequencing approach could over-represent high-TCR-expressing cells. Patients showed naive, central memory and Treg TCRB repertoires that appeared more similar than those of healthy donors.

Specimen: Tregs from blood. This TCR was sampled from a man aged 18-30 years in good health. The genes are TRBV19 and TRBJ1-5, with 9 positions matching TRBD1. DNA for the CDR3: TGTGCCAGTAGTATGACAGGGGGAGGGAGCAATCAGCCCCAGCATTTT. Translating it yields CASSMTGGGSNQPQHF.